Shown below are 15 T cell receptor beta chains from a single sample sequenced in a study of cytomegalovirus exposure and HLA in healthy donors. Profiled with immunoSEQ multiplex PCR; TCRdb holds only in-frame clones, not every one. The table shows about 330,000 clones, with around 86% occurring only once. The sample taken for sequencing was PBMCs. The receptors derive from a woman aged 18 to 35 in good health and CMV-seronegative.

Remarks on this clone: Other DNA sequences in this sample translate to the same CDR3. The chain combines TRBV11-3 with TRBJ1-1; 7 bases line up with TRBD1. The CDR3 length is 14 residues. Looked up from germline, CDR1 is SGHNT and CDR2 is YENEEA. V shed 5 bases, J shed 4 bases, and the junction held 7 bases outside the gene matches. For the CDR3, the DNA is TGTGCCAGCAGCCCAAGAGGGGGCCGCACTGAAGCTTTCTTT. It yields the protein CASSPRGGRTEAFF.

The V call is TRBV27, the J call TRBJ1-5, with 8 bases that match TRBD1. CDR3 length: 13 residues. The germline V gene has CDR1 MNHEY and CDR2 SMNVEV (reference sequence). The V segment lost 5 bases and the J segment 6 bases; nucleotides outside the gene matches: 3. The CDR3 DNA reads TGTGCCAGCAGTCCAGGGGGCGGTCAGCCCCAGCATTTT. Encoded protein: CASSPGGGQPQHF.

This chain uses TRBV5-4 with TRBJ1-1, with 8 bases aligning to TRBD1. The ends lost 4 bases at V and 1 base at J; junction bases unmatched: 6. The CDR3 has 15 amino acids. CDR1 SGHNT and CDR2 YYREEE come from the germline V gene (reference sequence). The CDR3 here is CASSTRTGSNTEAFF. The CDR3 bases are TGTGCCAGCAGCACGAGGACAGGGTCGAACACTGAAGCTTTCTTT.

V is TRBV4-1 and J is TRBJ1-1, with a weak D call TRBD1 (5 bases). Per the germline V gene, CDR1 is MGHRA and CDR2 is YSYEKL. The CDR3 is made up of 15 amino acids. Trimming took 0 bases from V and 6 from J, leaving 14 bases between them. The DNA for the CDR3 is TGCGCCAGCAGCCAAGATCGGCAGGGCCGCCCTGAAGCTTTCTTT. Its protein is CASSQDRQGRPEAFF.

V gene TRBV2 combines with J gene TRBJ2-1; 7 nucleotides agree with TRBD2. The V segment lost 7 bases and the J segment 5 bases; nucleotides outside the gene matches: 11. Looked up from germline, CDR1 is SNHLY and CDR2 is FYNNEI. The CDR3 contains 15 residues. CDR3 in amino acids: CASIPTGGPHNEQFF. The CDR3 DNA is TGTGCCAGCATCCCTACGGGAGGACCACACAATGAGCAGTTCTTC.

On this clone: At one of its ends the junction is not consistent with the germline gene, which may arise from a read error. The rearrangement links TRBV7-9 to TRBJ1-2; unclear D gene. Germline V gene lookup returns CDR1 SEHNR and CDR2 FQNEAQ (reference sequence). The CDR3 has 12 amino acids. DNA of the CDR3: TGTGCCAGCAGCTTAGTAGGTCCAGGTTATAACTTC. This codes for CASSLVGPGYNF. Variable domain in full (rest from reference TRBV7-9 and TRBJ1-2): DTGVSQNPRHKITKRGQNVTFRCDPISEHNRLYWYRQTLGQGPEFLTYFQNEAQLEKSRLLSDRFSAERPKGSFSTLEIQRTEQGDSAMYLCASSLVGPGYNFGSGTRLTVV.

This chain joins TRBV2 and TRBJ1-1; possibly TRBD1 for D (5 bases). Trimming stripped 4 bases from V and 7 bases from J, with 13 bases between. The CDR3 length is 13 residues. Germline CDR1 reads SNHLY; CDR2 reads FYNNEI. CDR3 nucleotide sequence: TGTGCCAGCAGTGGTCAGGGTACCCATGAAGCTTTCTTT. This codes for CASSGQGTHEAFF.

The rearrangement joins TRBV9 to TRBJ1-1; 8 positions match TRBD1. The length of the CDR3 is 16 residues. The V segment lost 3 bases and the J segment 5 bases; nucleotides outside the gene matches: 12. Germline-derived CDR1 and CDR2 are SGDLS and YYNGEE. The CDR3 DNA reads TGTGCCAGCAGCGATTCTAGGACAGGGATTGGGACTGAAGCTTTCTTT. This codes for CASSDSRTGIGTEAFF.

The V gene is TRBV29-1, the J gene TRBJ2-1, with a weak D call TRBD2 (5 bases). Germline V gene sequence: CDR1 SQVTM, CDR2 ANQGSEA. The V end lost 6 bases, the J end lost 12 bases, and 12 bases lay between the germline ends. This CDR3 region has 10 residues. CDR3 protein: CSVNDGLQFF. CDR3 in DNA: TGCAGCGTGAATGATGGACTGCAGTTCTTC.

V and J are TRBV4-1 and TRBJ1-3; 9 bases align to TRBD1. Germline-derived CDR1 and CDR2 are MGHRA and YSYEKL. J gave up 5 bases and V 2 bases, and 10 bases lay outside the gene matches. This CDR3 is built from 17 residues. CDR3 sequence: CASSQFPSGQGRNTIYF. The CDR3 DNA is TGCGCCAGCAGCCAATTTCCCTCGGGACAGGGAAGAAACACCATATATTTT.

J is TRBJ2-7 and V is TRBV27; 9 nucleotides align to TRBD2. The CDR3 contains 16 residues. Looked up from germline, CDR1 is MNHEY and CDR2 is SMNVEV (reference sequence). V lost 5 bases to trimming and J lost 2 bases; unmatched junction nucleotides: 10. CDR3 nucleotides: TGTGCCAGCAGTCTCCGGACTAGCGCCCTTCCCTACGAGCAGTACTTC. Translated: CASSLRTSALPYEQYF.

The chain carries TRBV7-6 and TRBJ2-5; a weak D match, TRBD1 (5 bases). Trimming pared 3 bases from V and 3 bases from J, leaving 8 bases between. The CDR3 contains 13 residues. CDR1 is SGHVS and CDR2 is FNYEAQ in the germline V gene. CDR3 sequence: CASSFGREETQYF. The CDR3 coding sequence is TGTGCCAGCAGCTTTGGCAGGGAAGAGACCCAGTACTTC.

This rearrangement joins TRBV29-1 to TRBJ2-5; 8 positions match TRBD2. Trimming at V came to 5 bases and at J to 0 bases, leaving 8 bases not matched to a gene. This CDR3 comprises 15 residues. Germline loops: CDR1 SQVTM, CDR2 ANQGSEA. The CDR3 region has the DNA TGCAGCGTTTTTGGACTAGCCCGCGACCAAGAGACCCAGTACTTC. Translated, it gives CSVFGLARDQETQYF.

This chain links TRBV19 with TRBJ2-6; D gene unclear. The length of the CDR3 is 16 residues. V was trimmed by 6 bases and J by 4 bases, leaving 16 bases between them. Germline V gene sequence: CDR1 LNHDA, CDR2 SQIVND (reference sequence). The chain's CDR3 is CASSENPYSGANVLTF. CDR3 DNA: TGTGCCAGTAGCGAAAACCCGTACTCCGGGGCCAACGTCCTGACTTTC.

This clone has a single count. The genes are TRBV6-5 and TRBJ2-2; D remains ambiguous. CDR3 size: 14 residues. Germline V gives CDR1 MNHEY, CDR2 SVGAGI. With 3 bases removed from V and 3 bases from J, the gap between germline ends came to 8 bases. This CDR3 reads CASSYLSYTGELFF. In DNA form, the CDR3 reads TGTGCCAGCAGTTATTTATCGTACACCGGGGAGCTGTTTTTT.